This T cell receptor (beta chain) emerged from a study of blood T cells in healthy people across ages. This clonotype showed up just a few times. The germline V gene has CDR1 MNHNS and CDR2 SASEGT. This CDR3 is 15 amino acids long. V lost 4 bases to trimming and J lost 5 bases; unmatched junction nucleotides: 4. Alongside a J-beta primer mix, a sample-barcoded 5' primer served in a second PCR lasting 7 to 11 cycles. TCRdb recomputed calls from the 5' RACE reads with MiXCR, one row per CDR3 protein. The sample yields around 520,000 distinct CDR3 sequences, about 28% seen once. The data also belong to a second study, concerning T cells of mothers and their children.

The chain uses TRBV6-1 and TRBJ2-5; 13 bases line up with TRBD2. The clonotype comes from a boy younger than 10 in good health. The sample taken for sequencing was blood. CDR3 coding DNA: TGTGCCAGCAGTGGGACTAGCGGGGGACGGGAGACCCAGTACTTC. It codes for CASSGTSGGRETQYF.